This T cell receptor beta chain was observed in a study of blood T cell repertoires in COVID-19. Background on the study: The cDNA or gDNA used as material had been derived from T cells, B-cell-depleted T cells, or PBMCs.

Individuals drawn from 20 to 30 US areas were about 18 to 95 years old. Using immunoSEQ multiplex PCR, the repertoire was profiled, and TCRdb retains in-frame clones only, with some absent. The table has more than 200,000 clones, 84% seen once. The J segment lost 3 bases and the V segment lost 6 bases, leaving 3 bases of the junction unmatched. The germline gives CDR1 SNHLY, CDR2 FYNNEI. This CDR3 spans 15 amino acids. This receptor was identified in a man in his 60s who had recovered from COVID-19. Sequences were obtained from PBMCs or T cells enriched from blood (not recorded which). The V and J genes are TRBV2 and TRBJ1-5, with 12 bases matching TRBD1. CDR3 nucleotides: TGTGCCAGCAGAGGGGACAGGGGGCCCAATCAGCCCCAGCATTTT. It codes for CASRGDRGPNQPQHF.